This TCR beta chain was recorded in a study of regulatory T cells in long-lasting Graves disease. The time point here: newly diagnosed GD, antithyroid drugs for less than 3 months. From RNA extracted from PBMCs, the TCR library was made. Staff took 7.5 to 9.5 milliliters of peripheral blood and put it into EDTA tubes. Regarding the study as a whole: Since the sample size was small, accuracy may have been reduced.

Trimming took off 4 bases at V and 8 bases at J, with 20 bases between the two ends. CDR1 is MNHEY, CDR2 SVGAGI, per germline. The CDR3 extends over 15 amino acids. As to this clonotype: Its antigen is unidentified.

Both iRepertoire HTBI primers and Arm-PCR of CDR3 regions were used to build the TCR beta libraries. TCRdb reprocessed the multiplex PCR reads with MiXCR, giving one entry per CDR3 protein. Of around 400,000 distinct CDR3 sequences listed, 15% to 19% were seen once; the top ten hold 22%. The sequence derives from a female donor with Graves disease. J is TRBJ1-2 and V is TRBV6-5; no clear D gene. The sequenced sample was peripheral blood mononuclear cells (PBMCs), obtained at new diagnosis, from a patient treated with antithyroid drugs. The CDR3 reads CASSSPEDMIRGYTF. DNA for the CDR3: TGTGCCAGCAGTTCCCCCGAGGATATGATTCGCGGCTACACCTTC.